These T cell receptor beta chains were read from a single sample in a study of regulatory T cells in long-lasting Graves disease. TCRdb itself ran the multiplex PCR reads through MiXCR, one entry per CDR3 protein. The profile shows around 480,000 distinct CDR3 sequences, 16% of them singletons. The data also belong to a second study, concerning T cells in Graves' hyperthyroidism and ophthalmopathy.

Sequencing was performed on peripheral blood mononuclear cells (PBMCs), taken at new diagnosis, from a patient treated with antithyroid drugs. All receptors come from a woman between 40 and 65 years old with Graves disease. The CDR3 runs from the conserved cysteine through the conserved F or W. Each record gives: J gene, clone size, V gene, D gene, CDR3 DNA, CDR3 protein. The D gene is left open where the match is weak. For some rows the clone size is stated as once, few or many, or as a class when expanded; others skip it.

TRBJ1-2 | many | TRBV7-8 | . | TGTGCCAGCAGCTTGTTTAGCGCGGGCGATGGCTACACCTTC | CASSLFSAGDGYTF
TRBJ1-3 | . | TRBV6-1 | TRBD1 | TGTGCCAGCAGTACAGGGGAGGCTGGAAACACCATATATTTT | CASSTGEAGNTIYF
TRBJ1-5 | few | TRBV5-4 | TRBD1 | TGTGCCAGCAGCTGGACAGGGGCGGACAATCAGCCCCAGCATTTT | CASSWTGADNQPQHF
TRBJ1-1 | many | TRBV29-1 | TRBD1 | TGCAGCGTGCAACGGACAGGTGAAGCTTTCTTT | CSVQRTGEAFF
TRBJ1-1 | many | TRBV12-3/TRBV12-4 | TRBD1 | TGTGCCAGCAGTTTAGCGGGACAGGTGGCTTTCTTT | CASSLAGQVAFF
TRBJ2-7 | . | TRBV19 | TRBD1 | TGTGCCAGTAATCCGGGACAGGGGGATTCTTACGAGCAGTACTTC | CASNPGQGDSYEQYF
TRBJ1-5 | once | TRBV19 | . | TGTGCCAGTTCCATGGGGGTGGAGCCCCAGCATTTT | CASSMGVEPQHF
TRBJ1-2 | few | TRBV7-8 | . | TGTGCCAGCAGCTTAGGGACACCAGCTAACTATGGCTACACCTTC | CASSLGTPANYGYTF
TRBJ2-7 | many | TRBV3-1 | TRBD2 | TGTGCCAGCAGCCAAGATCTCGGGGGGATCGAGCAGTACTTC | CASSQDLGGIEQYF
TRBJ2-7 | . | TRBV6-1 | TRBD2 | TGTGCCAGCAGTCGACTCGGGGGGGAATCCTACGAGCAGTACTTC | CASSRLGGESYEQYF
TRBJ2-3 | many | TRBV5-1 | . | TGCGCCAGCAGCTTGGGGGCTACCGGCACAGATACGCAGTATTTT | CASSLGATGTDTQYF
TRBJ1-3 | . | TRBV6-5 | . | TGTGCCAGCAGTTCCACGACAGGTAGAAACACCATATATTTT | CASSSTTGRNTIYF
TRBJ1-1 | many | TRBV9 | TRBD1 | TGTGCCAGCAGCGATTTACAGGGGGCCGGGACTGAAGCTTTCTTT | CASSDLQGAGTEAFF
TRBJ2-7 | . | TRBV27 | TRBD2 | TGTGCCAGCAGTTCCCGACTAGCGGGGGATTGCAACTTC | CASSSRLAGDCNF
TRBJ1-5 | many | TRBV29-1 | TRBD1 | TGCAGCGTTGGGGACAGGGGATTTAGCAATCAGCCCCAGCATTTT | CSVGDRGFSNQPQHF
TRBJ2-2 | . | TRBV7-3 | . | TGTGCCAGCAGTTCTGCGCCGGGGACCGGGGAGCTGTTTTTT | CASSSAPGTGELFF
TRBJ1-1 | . | TRBV2 | . | TGTGCCAGCAGTGCACCAGGGATGAACACTGAAGCTTTCTTT | CASSAPGMNTEAFF
TRBJ1-4 | . | TRBV20-1 | . | TGCAGTGCCGGGGAAGGATGGGGTGAAAAACTGTTTTTT | CSAGEGWGEKLFF
TRBJ1-1 | . | TRBV19 | . | TGTGCCAGTAAAACGGACGGATGGGGCACTGAAGCTTTCTTT | CASKTDGWGTEAFF
TRBJ1-2 | few | TRBV5-1 | . | TGCGCCAGCAGGTTAGGGGCTGAGTATGGCTACACCTTC | CASRLGAEYGYTF
TRBJ1-4 | . | TRBV3-1 | . | TGTGCCAGCAGCTTTCAATCGAAGGGCGAAAAACTGTTTTTT | CASSFQSKGEKLFF
TRBJ2-7 | . | TRBV7-2 | TRBD1 | TGTGCCAGCAGCTCGACAGGGTTGGACTACGAGCAGTACTTC | CASSSTGLDYEQYF
TRBJ1-5 | many | TRBV11-3 | . | TGTGCCAGCAGCTCCACGGTGAGCGGCCCCCAGCATTTT | CASSSTVSGPQHF
TRBJ2-7 | many | TRBV7-9 | TRBD1 | TGTGCCAGCAGCCGCGGGGACAGGGGCCCCTACGAGCAGTACTTC | CASSRGDRGPYEQYF
TRBJ2-7 | . | TRBV3-1 | TRBD2 | TGTGCCAGCAGCCGACAACCGGGCGGGAGAGCGTCCTACGAGCAGTACTTC | CASSRQPGGRASYEQYF
TRBJ1-2 | . | TRBV3-1 | . | TGTGCCAGCAGCCAAGCCGAGGAGACTAACTATGGCTACACCTTC | CASSQAEETNYGYTF
TRBJ2-7 | few | TRBV7-9 | . | TGTGCCAGCAGCTTCGCCGGATCCGCCTACGAGCAGTACTTC | CASSFAGSAYEQYF
TRBJ1-5 | many | TRBV12-3/TRBV12-4 | TRBD1 | TGTGCCAGCAGGGGGGACAGTAGCAATCAGCCCCAGCATTTT | CASRGDSSNQPQHF
TRBJ2-7 | few | TRBV4-1 | . | TGCGCCAGCAGCTCTATGACGGTCTACGAGCAGTACTTC | CASSSMTVYEQYF
TRBJ2-7 | many | TRBV6-1 | TRBD1 | TGTGCCAGCAGCCGGGACAGGGGGCGATACGAGCAGTACTTC | CASSRDRGRYEQYF
TRBJ2-3 | . | TRBV7-8 | TRBD2 | TGTGCCAGCAGCTTGAGGTCCTGGTGGGGGACTAGCGGTCTAGATGGCACAGATACGCAGTGTTTT | CASSLRSWWGTSGLDGTDTQCF
TRBJ1-2 | . | TRBV29-1 | . | TGCAGCGCTGAGGATAACTATGGCTACACCTTC | CSAEDNYGYTF
TRBJ2-7 | many | TRBV6-1 | TRBD2 | TGTGCCAGCAGTGACTGGGGGGAGGGACTGGGCTACGAGCAGTACTTC | CASSDWGEGLGYEQYF
TRBJ1-1 | many | TRBV3-1 | . | TGTGCCAGCAGTCTCTTAAGTGAGACTGAAGCTTTCTTT | CASSLLSETEAFF
TRBJ2-2 | . | TRBV7-9 | . | TGTGCCAGCAGCGCGGCAGGGGGGGCAAACACCGGGGAGCTGTTTTTT | CASSAAGGANTGELFF
TRBJ1-5 | many | TRBV6-1 | TRBD1 | TGTGCCAGCAGCCAGGGACAGAACAATCAGCCCCAGCATTTT | CASSQGQNNQPQHF
TRBJ1-2 | few | TRBV5-4 | TRBD1 | TGTGCCAGCAGAAGGACAGGGGACTATGGCTACACCTTC | CASRRTGDYGYTF
TRBJ1-3 | few | TRBV19 | . | TGTGCCAGTACCCAGGGCTTGGGAAACACCATATATTTT | CASTQGLGNTIYF
TRBJ1-5 | . | TRBV19 | . | TGTGCCAGTAGTCGTTTCCGGGGTCGTTTGGGCAATCAGCCCCAGCATTTT | CASSRFRGRLGNQPQHF
TRBJ2-2 | many | TRBV7-9 | . | TGTGCCAGCAGCTTATTGGGGGCGGCCGGGGAGCTGTTTTTT | CASSLLGAAGELFF
TRBJ1-5 | many | TRBV3-1 | . | TGTGCCAGCAGCCAAGGGACAGACAATCAGCCCCAGCATTTT | CASSQGTDNQPQHF
TRBJ2-6 | few | TRBV29-1 | . | TGCAGCGTTCGCCCAGGGACTGGGGCCAACGTCCTGACTTTC | CSVRPGTGANVLTF
TRBJ1-4 | many | TRBV18 | TRBD1 | TGTGCCAGCAGTTACGGACAGGGGGGGGAAAAACTGTTTTTT | CASSYGQGGEKLFF
TRBJ2-3 | many | TRBV2 | . | TGTGCCAGCACTCTCCGGGACTCATTCTATTTT | CASTLRDSFYF
TRBJ1-4 | many | TRBV29-1 | TRBD1 | TGCAGCGGGGGACAGACGAATGAAAAACTGTTTTTT | CSGGQTNEKLFF
TRBJ1-1 | many | TRBV2 | . | TGTGCCAGCAGTCCACTACAACCGCGAGCTTTCTTT | CASSPLQPRAFF
TRBJ1-1 | many | TRBV6-2/TRBV6-3 | TRBD1 | TGTGCCAGCAGCACCTTTGGACAGGCGAACACTGAAGCTTTCTTT | CASSTFGQANTEAFF
TRBJ2-1 | many | TRBV7-8 | TRBD2 | TGTGCCAGCAGCTCACTAGCGGGCCACCCTGGGAATGAGCAGTTCTTC | CASSSLAGHPGNEQFF
TRBJ2-2 | . | TRBV12-3/TRBV12-4 | . | TGTGCCAGTAGTTTACGGGGGCCCGCGAACACCGGGGAGCTGTTTTTT | CASSLRGPANTGELFF
TRBJ1-1 | many | TRBV20-1 | . | TGCAGTGCACCAGTTCAGACGACGGGAACTGAAGCTTTCTTT | CSAPVQTTGTEAFF
TRBJ2-5 | many | TRBV5-1 | TRBD2 | TGTGCCAGCAGTTTAGCGGGGCGGCAAGAGACCCAGTACTTC | CASSLAGRQETQYF
TRBJ1-5 | many | TRBV27 | . | TGTGCCAGCAGTCGCATCCCGCTTATCAATCAGCCCCAGCATTTT | CASSRIPLINQPQHF
TRBJ1-2 | . | TRBV5-1 | . | TGCGCCAGCAGCTTGGCAACGGACGGGAGGTATGGCTACACCTTC | CASSLATDGRYGYTF
TRBJ1-2 | . | TRBV24-1 | . | TGTGCCACCAGTGATTTCAGTTTGGGCTATGGCTACACCTTC | CATSDFSLGYGYTF
TRBJ1-1 | many | TRBV7-6 | . | TGTGCCAGCAGAAGGGGCTCCATGAACACTGAAGCTTTCTTT | CASRRGSMNTEAFF